The 32 T cell receptor beta chains below were found in one sample sequenced in a study of T cell repertoires in cytomegalovirus infection (dated by TCRdb to between 2018 and 2021). Their specific antigens are unknown. The sample's treatment or condition label, decoded: in vitro stimulation with specific CMV peptide epitopes to enrich CMV-specific T cells. The instrument given in TCRdb is Illumina HiSeq 1500. Clones were called with MiXCR by TCRdb after fastp trimmed the public reads at Q25, and only in-frame beta chains were retained. Rows matching on CDR3 protein sequence are summarized as one entry with the most common DNA and genes. The sample data list hundreds of thousands of distinct CDR3 sequences, and roughly 33% of these were observed just once. Of the sample, over 15% is held by the ten largest clones. Sequenced here: cultured PBMCs, sampled from culture after CMV antigen stimulation. The receptors shown here come from a human donor in good health (CMV status not recorded). Some clones in this sample may be carry-over from other donors' samples.

This clonotype was observed at least ten times. This chain links TRBV7-2 with TRBJ2-1; D is uncertain. The germline V gene encodes CDR1 SGHTA and CDR2 FQGNSA. The ends were cut back, 5 bases at V and 5 bases at J, with 16 bases in the middle. The CDR3 covers 15 residues. The CDR3 region is CASSPPYAADNEQFF. The CDR3 bases are TGTGCCAGCAGCCCACCTTATGCCGCGGACAATGAGCAGTTCTTC.

DNA of the CDR3: TGTGCCACCAGCCTTGCCGGACAGGGGGCAGGTGGCTACACCTTC. Translation: CATSLAGQGAGGYTF. V gene TRBV15 combines with J gene TRBJ1-2, with 11 bases that match TRBD1. Germline trimming cut 5 bases from V and 7 bases from J; bases unmatched to any gene: 9. The CDR3 runs 15 residues. The germline V gene encodes CDR1 LNHNV and CDR2 YYDKDF (reference sequence).

The chain joins TRBV27 to TRBJ1-1; D perhaps matches TRBD1 (5 bases). Germline V CDR1 and CDR2: MNHEY, SMNVEV (reference sequence). The V gene lost 2 bases and the J gene lost 5 bases, with 12 bases spanning the gap. CDR3 length equals 14 residues. In nucleotides, the CDR3 is TGTGCCAGCAGTTTAGCCCGGGGGGGAACTGAAGCTTTCTTT. Amino acids: CASSLARGGTEAFF.

This clonotype was seen only once. The chain carries TRBV29-1 and TRBJ1-1, with D possibly matching TRBD1 (5 bases). The CDR3 length is 12 residues. Trimming pared 6 bases from V and 8 bases from J, leaving 16 bases between. The germline V gene has CDR1 SQVTM and CDR2 ANQGSEA. The CDR3 is CSVASLGTEAFF. CDR3 nucleotide sequence: TGCAGCGTCGCGTCTTTGGGGACCGAAGCTTTCTTT.

This clonotype was found a few times. The CDR3 loop reads CASSPQGQGPQPQHF. CDR3 bases: TGTGCCAGCTCACCACAAGGACAGGGCCCCCAGCCCCAGCATTTT. The chain joins TRBV18 to TRBJ1-5; TRBD1 aligns across 8 bases. Germline V gene lookup returns CDR1 KGHSH and CDR2 LQKENI. There are 15 residues in the CDR3. V trimming: 1 base; J trimming: 7 bases; junction bases outside the gene matches: 6.

The rearrangement links TRBV20-1 to TRBJ1-4, with 8 bases fitting TRBD1. The CDR3 is 15 amino acids. The V segment lost 6 bases and the J segment 0 bases; nucleotides outside the gene matches: 6. Germline V CDR1 and CDR2: DFQATT, SNEGSKA (reference sequence). The CDR3 bases are TGCAGTGCAAACCCAGGGGGCCCAACTAATGAAAAACTGTTTTTT. Encoded protein: CSANPGGPTNEKLFF.

The sample holds a few counts of this clonotype. CDR3 protein: CASSRRQRANYEQYF. The CDR3 region has the DNA TGTGCCAGCAGTCGTAGACAAAGGGCGAACTACGAGCAGTACTTC. V is TRBV12-3 or TRBV12-4 and J is TRBJ2-7; D gene unclear. Between the trimmed V and J ends, which lost 5 bases and 3 bases, there was a span of 17 bases. This CDR3 region has 15 residues.

There are a few counts of this clonotype. The genes are TRBV5-1 and TRBJ2-2, with 11 positions matching TRBD2. The ends lost 4 bases at V and 3 bases at J; junction bases unmatched: 5. Germline CDR1 and CDR2: SGHRS and YFSETQ. The CDR3 is made up of 16 amino acids. The CDR3 protein is CASSPLAGGHTGELFF. CDR3 bases: TGCGCCAGCAGCCCTTTAGCGGGGGGGCACACCGGGGAGCTGTTTTTT.

V is TRBV25-1 and J is TRBJ2-1; 13 bases map to TRBD2. From germline, CDR1 is MGHDK and CDR2 SYGVNS. The CDR3 runs 19 residues. The ends lost 1 base at V and 4 bases at J; junction bases unmatched: 10. CDR3 loop: CASSEWGGTSGDLYNEQFF. In nucleotides, the CDR3 is TGTGCCAGCAGTGAATGGGGTGGGACTAGCGGGGATTTATACAATGAGCAGTTCTTC.

This clonotype has just a few counts. The rearrangement uses TRBV12-3 or TRBV12-4 and TRBJ2-4, with 8 bases that match TRBD1. Germline trimming cut 5 bases from V and 0 bases from J; bases unmatched to any gene: 3. CDR3 length: 15 residues. The CDR3 loop is CASSRQGLAKNIQYF. The CDR3 DNA reads as TGTGCCAGCAGTCGACAGGGGTTAGCCAAAAACATTCAGTACTTC.

This clonotype has a handful of counts. The chain recombines TRBV20-1 with TRBJ1-5, with a possible D match to TRBD1 (6 bases). The CDR3 consists of 14 residues. Trimming pared 6 bases from V and 0 bases from J, leaving 12 bases between. Germline loops: CDR1 DFQATT, CDR2 SNEGSKA (reference sequence). The CDR3: CSAAGQFSNQPQHF. Written as DNA, the CDR3 is TGCAGTGCCGCCGGACAGTTTAGCAATCAGCCCCAGCATTTT.

This clonotype was observed a few times. This chain joins TRBV5-1 and TRBJ2-1, with 10 bases matching TRBD2. The V gene end was trimmed by 5 bases and the J gene end by 9 bases; junction bases not matched to a gene: 8. CDR1 is SGHRS and CDR2 is YFSETQ in the germline V gene. This CDR3 is built from 14 residues. CDR3 sequence: CASRASGSLGEQFF. CDR3 in DNA: TGCGCCAGCAGAGCTAGCGGGAGCCTCGGTGAGCAGTTCTTC.

This chain connects TRBV7-2 to TRBJ2-2; a weak D match, TRBD2 (5 bases). Germline CDR1 reads SGHTA; CDR2 reads FQGNSA. Trimming took off 1 base at V and 6 bases at J, with 12 bases between the two ends. This CDR3 has 15 amino acids. CDR3 loop: CASSLGTSHSGELFF. As DNA, the CDR3 is TGTGCCAGCAGCTTAGGAACTAGTCATTCCGGGGAGCTGTTTTTT. The full variable domain, completed using reference TRBV7-2 and TRBJ2-2, is GAGVSQSPSNKVTEKGKDVELRCDPISGHTALYWYRQSLGQGLEFLIYFQGNSAPDKSGLPSDRFSAERTGGSVSTLTIQRTQQEDSAVYLCASSLGTSHSGELFFGEGSRLTVL.

In this sample, this clonotype turned up a few times. The chain links TRBV7-2 to TRBJ2-3; unclear D gene. Per germline, CDR1 SGHTA and CDR2 FQGNSA. The length of the CDR3 is 13 residues. V lost 5 bases, J lost 5 bases, and 11 bases lay in between. The CDR3 region has the DNA TGTGCCAGCAGCCGCGCCTATAGAGATACGCAGTATTTT. Amino acid sequence: CASSRAYRDTQYF.

This clonotype was counted only a few times. The chain recombines TRBV6-1 with TRBJ2-5, with 7 bases fitting TRBD1. V shed 10 bases, J shed 5 bases, and the junction held 4 bases outside the gene matches. The CDR3 totals 11 residues. Per the germline V gene, CDR1 is MNHNS and CDR2 is SASEGT. This chain's CDR3 is CATDRVETQYF. The DNA for the CDR3 is TGTGCCACAGACAGGGTGGAGACCCAGTACTTC.

This clonotype was seen more than once but under ten times. The chain has TRBV20-1 and TRBJ1-5, with D possibly matching TRBD1 (5 bases). Germline CDR1 DFQATT, CDR2 SNEGSKA (reference sequence). Trimming removed 0 bases from V and 5 bases from J, with 17 bases in between. The CDR3 consists of 16 residues. CDR3 nucleotide sequence: TGCAGTGCTAGAGATTTTTCCGCGGGGGGAGATCAGCCCCAGCATTTT. Amino acids: CSARDFSAGGDQPQHF.

The genes are TRBV11-2 and TRBJ2-5; D may correspond to TRBD1 or TRBD2 (5 bases each). From germline, CDR1 is SGHAT and CDR2 FQNNGV. The germline V and J ends were trimmed by 5 bases and 7 bases, with 17 bases remaining between them. The CDR3 runs 14 residues. This CDR3 reads CASSPDAGRRTQYF. CDR3 DNA: TGTGCCAGCAGCCCCGATGCAGGGAGAAGGACCCAGTACTTC.

This rearrangement joins TRBV28 to TRBJ1-2; a weak D match, TRBD1 (5 bases). The V and J ends lost 6 bases and 5 bases respectively, with 13 bases between them. CDR3 length: 13 amino acids. Germline CDR1 is MDHEN and CDR2 is SYDVKM. The CDR3 loop reads CASSSQENYGYTF. DNA for the CDR3: TGTGCCAGCAGCTCACAGGAGAATTATGGCTACACCTTC.

The sample holds a few counts of this clonotype. J is TRBJ2-3 and V is TRBV6-2 or TRBV6-3, with 7 bases matching TRBD2. The V gene's germline CDR1 is MNHEY and CDR2 SVGEGT. This CDR3 is built from 15 residues. The CDR3 loop reads CSSLSGEGSTDTQYF. The CDR3 DNA reads TGTTCAAGCCTAAGCGGGGAGGGGAGCACAGATACGCAGTATTTT.

This chain connects TRBV10-2 to TRBJ1-1, with unresolved D. The ends were cut back, 8 bases at V and 4 bases at J, with 11 bases in the middle. CDR1 is WSHSY and CDR2 is SAAADI in the germline V gene. There are 12 residues in the CDR3. CDR3 loop: CASQEGGTEAFF. In DNA, the CDR3 is TGCGCCAGCCAGGAGGGAGGCACTGAAGCTTTCTTT.

This clonotype was found once. The chain carries TRBV10-3 and TRBJ2-1, with D tentatively TRBD2 (6 bases). The length of the CDR3 is 14 residues. The germline CDR1 and CDR2 sequences are ENHRY and SYGVKD. V shed 4 bases and J shed 3 bases, with 10 bases lying between them. The CDR3 here is CAISGAGDYNEQFF. CDR3 DNA sequence: TGTGCCATCAGTGGAGCGGGCGACTACAATGAGCAGTTCTTC.

This clonotype has only a few counts. This chain uses TRBV27 with TRBJ2-7; the D gene is possibly TRBD1 (6 bases). The CDR3 has 16 residues. Trimming shortened V by 6 bases and J by 5 bases, and 23 bases separated the two germline ends. Germline lookup yields CDR1 MNHEY and CDR2 SMNVEV (reference sequence). CDR3 nucleotide sequence: TGTGCCAGCAGCCCAGGGGTCCGCAGGGGTCACCACGAGCAGTACTTC. It translates to CASSPGVRRGHHEQYF.

This clonotype was detected ten times or more. The J gene is TRBJ1-1, the V gene TRBV7-2; D gene unclear. CDR1 and CDR2 from the germline V gene are SGHTA and FQGNSA. Between the trimmed V and J ends, which lost 5 bases and 6 bases, there was a span of 19 bases. This CDR3 has 15 residues. For the CDR3, the DNA is TGTGCCAGCAGCCCTCGACATGGCGGCATCTCTGAAGCTTTCTTT. Translated: CASSPRHGGISEAFF.

The genes are TRBV5-1 and TRBJ1-2; D ambiguous. The germline gives CDR1 SGHRS, CDR2 YFSETQ. V was shortened by 7 bases and J by 3 bases, with 16 bases between the two germline ends. This CDR3 has 14 residues. CDR3: CASCDGLGYYGYTF. Here the CDR3 DNA reads TGCGCCAGCTGCGACGGGCTGGGGTACTATGGCTACACCTTC.

This clonotype has just a few counts. The chain links TRBV4-1 to TRBJ2-5; a possible D gene is TRBD2 (5 bases). Germline CDR1 reads MGHRA; CDR2 reads YSYEKL. This CDR3 has 13 amino acids. V gave up 4 bases and J gave up 6 bases, with 12 bases separating them. The CDR3, as DNA: TGCGCCAGCAGCCTGCGTAGAGGGCAGACCCAGTACTTC. This codes for CASSLRRGQTQYF.

V and J are TRBV7-2 and TRBJ2-7, with TRBD2 matching over 7 bases. Germline CDR1 and CDR2: SGHTA and FQGNSA. The J segment lost 2 bases and the V segment lost 8 bases, leaving 6 bases of the junction unmatched. The CDR3 sequence is 13 residues long. The CDR3 region is CASSGGPAYEQYF. As DNA, the CDR3 is TGTGCCAGCTCGGGGGGACCCGCCTACGAGCAGTACTTC.

This clonotype was seen a few times. The genes are TRBV7-9 and TRBJ2-1, with a possible D match to TRBD1 (8 bases). V dropped 4 bases and J dropped 9 bases, with 19 bases sitting between them. Germline V gives CDR1 SEHNR, CDR2 FQNEAQ (reference sequence). The CDR3 loop spans 15 amino acids. CDR3 bases: TGTGCCAGCAGCTACTCGGACAGGGAGGGAGGTGAGCAGTTCTTC. It is translated as CASSYSDREGGEQFF.

This clonotype was seen a few times. The chain carries TRBV10-3 and TRBJ2-1; 13 bases align to TRBD2. V was clipped by 6 bases and J by 0 bases; unmatched bases: 11. The CDR3 runs 19 residues. The germline V gene has CDR1 ENHRY and CDR2 SYGVKD. The CDR3 spells CAIRPRLAGGSSSYNEQFF. The CDR3 nucleotides are TGTGCCATCAGACCCAGACTAGCGGGAGGCTCGAGCTCCTACAATGAGCAGTTCTTC.

This chain links TRBV4-1 with TRBJ2-1; 8 positions match TRBD1. Trimming took 0 bases from V and 4 from J; bases not matched to a gene: 20. CDR3 size: 21 residues. The germline V gene encodes CDR1 MGHRA and CDR2 YSYEKL. CDR3 in DNA: TGCGCCAGCAGCCAAGATGGCCGGACAGGGCAGTCGTGGGCGCTTTACAATGAGCAGTTCTTC. Translated: CASSQDGRTGQSWALYNEQFF.

V usage is TRBV7-2 and J usage is TRBJ2-7, with TRBD2 matching over 7 bases. The CDR3 totals 15 residues. Germline lookup yields CDR1 SGHTA and CDR2 FQGNSA. V was clipped by 1 base and J by 2 bases; unmatched bases: 5. As DNA, the CDR3 is TGTGCCAGCAGCTTAGTGCCTAGCGGAACCTACGAGCAGTACTTC. Translation: CASSLVPSGTYEQYF.

This clonotype appeared a few times. This chain joins TRBV5-6 and TRBJ2-5, with D perhaps assigned TRBD1 or TRBD2 (5 bases each). Germline assignment: CDR1 SGHDT and CDR2 YYEEEE. The V gene lost 1 base and the J gene lost 8 bases, with 21 bases spanning the gap. The CDR3 extends over 16 amino acids. The CDR3 loop reads CASSLPPWTEGLTQYF. Written as DNA, the CDR3 is TGTGCCAGCAGCTTGCCCCCGTGGACCGAGGGGCTTACCCAGTACTTC. Supplemented by reference TRBV5-6 and TRBJ2-5, the full variable domain reads DAGVTQSPTHLIKTRGQQVTLRCSPKSGHDTVSWYQQALGQGPQFIFQYYEEEERQRGNFPDRFSGHQFPNYSSELNVNALLLGDSALYLCASSLPPWTEGLTQYFGPGTRLLVL.

The J gene is TRBJ2-7, the V gene TRBV19; 9 positions match TRBD2. V was pared by 5 bases and J by 3 bases, with 5 bases of the junction left unmatched. CDR3 length equals 14 residues. CDR1 and CDR2 from the germline V gene are LNHDA and SQIVND (reference sequence). In DNA, the CDR3 is TGTGCCAGTAGTGCGTTTAGCGGGAGCTACGAGCAGTACTTC. It encodes CASSAFSGSYEQYF.